This T cell receptor (beta chain) was recorded in a study of shared clonotypes between healthy human individuals. Whole-study context: Researchers drew samples from two women and a few men aged 18 to 49.

Original processing notes: Filtering differed because ImmunoSEQ produced junction-only sequences that carried no quality scores. Measured with immunoSEQ multiplex PCR; TCRdb has only the in-frame clones, and not every one. The DNA gave D and trimming, while V, J and clone size come from that table. The sample lists approximately 700,000 clones, 73% seen once, with under 2% in the top ten. Healthy HIV-negative adults with no recent acute infections or vaccinations were recruited as donors. There are many counts of this clone. The V end lost 8 bases, the J end lost 4 bases, and 17 bases lay between the germline ends. Looked up from germline, CDR1 is GTSNPN and CDR2 is SVGIG (reference sequence). The CDR3 spans 13 residues.

The sample comprised memory CD4+ T cells sorted from blood. The subset is: CD45RA-negative fraction. This receptor was obtained from a young woman in good health. The genes are TRBV30 and TRBJ2-5; either TRBD1 or TRBD2 may supply D (7 bases each). The chain's CDR3 is CAARQGGGETQYF. DNA for the CDR3: TGTGCCGCCCGACAGGGCGGGGGAGAGACCCAGTACTTC.